A selection of T cell receptor beta chains follows, all from one sample in a study of cytomegalovirus exposure and HLA in healthy donors. The method was immunoSEQ multiplex PCR; TCRdb's version includes in-frame clones alone and lacks a portion of them. Of approximately 130,000 clones in the sample, more than 80% were seen once. Material for sequencing was PBMCs. These receptor sequences come from a young woman in good health and CMV-seropositive. Each CDR3 is given with its conserved first and last residue. A D gene is named only where the DNA matches it firmly. Size is omitted from some rows. Given values are once, few, many or a class for expanded clones.

d_gene	j_gene	v_gene	abundance	CDR3aa	CDR3nt
TRBD1	TRBJ2-3	TRBV15	NA	CATSGNRGSTDTQYF	TGTGCCACCAGCGGTAACAGGGGTAGCACAGATACGCAGTATTTT
NA	TRBJ1-1	TRBV28	once	CASSLSGQTEAFF	TGTGCCAGCAGTTTATCCGGACAAACAGAAGCTTTCTTT
NA	TRBJ2-1	TRBV6-5	few	CASSYRSEAQFF	TGTGCCAGCAGTTACCGTTCGGAGGCGCAGTTCTTC
TRBD1	TRBJ1-2	TRBV5-4	NA	CASTQTGQGNYGYTF	TGTGCCAGCACTCAAACCGGACAGGGCAACTATGGCTACACCTTC
TRBD1	TRBJ1-5	TRBV2	NA	CASSVDRVRDQPQHF	TGTGCCAGCAGTGTGGACAGGGTCAGGGATCAGCCCCAGCATTTT
NA	TRBJ2-7	TRBV14	NA	CASSQDHQAYEQYF	TGTGCCAGCAGCCAAGACCACCAGGCCTACGAGCAGTACTTC
NA	TRBJ2-5	TRBV21-1	NA	CASSNTTGKETQYF	TGTGCCAGCAGCAATACGACAGGTAAGGAGACCCAGTACTTC
TRBD2	TRBJ2-7	TRBV6-1	NA	CASSHRLADSYEQYF	TGTGCCAGCAGTCACCGACTAGCGGACTCCTACGAGCAGTACTTC
NA	TRBJ2-7	TRBV7-9	NA	CASSLAEPDYEQYF	TGTGCCAGCAGCCTGGCCGAACCCGACTACGAGCAGTACTTC
NA	TRBJ2-7	TRBV5-1	NA	CASRGGASSYEQYF	TGCGCCAGCAGAGGGGGGGCCAGCTCCTACGAGCAGTACTTC
TRBD2	TRBJ2-1	TRBV11-3	NA	CASSSSSGAYNEQFF	TGTGCCAGCAGCTCATCTAGCGGGGCTTACAATGAGCAGTTCTTC
TRBD2	TRBJ2-3	TRBV27	NA	CASSLVSTGAGPGTDTQYF	TGTGCCAGCAGTTTAGTTAGTACGGGAGCGGGGCCCGGGACAGATACGCAGTATTTT
NA	TRBJ2-7	TRBV19	NA	CASASRVSYEQYF	TGTGCCAGTGCGAGCAGGGTCTCCTACGAGCAGTACTTC
TRBD2	TRBJ2-5	TRBV7-2	NA	CASSLGITSGRGYQETQYF	TGTGCCAGCAGCTTAGGAATTACTAGCGGGAGGGGGTACCAAGAGACCCAGTACTTC
TRBD1	TRBJ1-4	TRBV5-1	once	CASTPGQGNEKLFF	TGCGCCAGCACCCCGGGACAGGGTAATGAAAAACTGTTTTTT
NA	TRBJ2-4	TRBV27	NA	CASSFGLAKNIQYF	TGTGCCAGCAGTTTTGGACTAGCCAAAAACATTCAGTACTTC
NA	TRBJ2-1	TRBV21-1	few	CASSHQDRQRTSGSYEQFF	TGTGCCAGCAGCCACCAGGACCGCCAACGGACTAGCGGGAGTTATGAGCAGTTCTTC
TRBD1	TRBJ1-2	TRBV9	NA	CASGQGTDYGYTF	TGTGCCAGCGGACAGGGGACGGACTATGGCTACACCTTC
TRBD1	TRBJ1-6	TRBV10-3	once	CAISVGTGSGSPLHF	TGTGCCATCAGTGTGGGGACAGGATCGGGCTCACCCCTCCACTTT
NA	TRBJ2-6	TRBV5-1	NA	CARRHEGDGASRANVLTF	TGCGCCCGACGACATGAGGGGGACGGAGCTTCTCGGGCCAACGTCCTGACTTTC
NA	TRBJ1-2	TRBV10-2	NA	CASSESGRGYGYTF	TGCGCCAGCAGTGAATCAGGGAGGGGCTATGGCTACACCTTC
TRBD1	TRBJ1-2	TRBV6-6	NA	CASSPNRQGARDGYTF	TGTGCCAGCAGTCCCAACAGACAGGGGGCGAGGGATGGCTACACCTTC
TRBD1	TRBJ2-3	TRBV6-4	NA	CASSDSGGQGSDTQYF	TGTGCCAGCAGTGACTCAGGGGGACAGGGCTCAGATACGCAGTATTTT
NA	TRBJ2-1	TRBV7-6	few	CASSADISSYNEQFF	TGTGCCAGCAGCGCGGACATTAGCTCCTACAATGAGCAGTTCTTC
TRBD2	TRBJ2-7	TRBV7-9	few	CASSFGQGRALAGGGEQYF	TGTGCCAGCAGCTTCGGACAGGGTCGAGCGCTAGCGGGGGGAGGAGAGCAGTACTTC
TRBD2	TRBJ2-7	TRBV9	few	CASSSGGKDYEQYF	TGTGCCAGCAGCTCCGGGGGGAAGGACTACGAGCAGTACTTC
NA	TRBJ2-7	TRBV6-1	NA	CASRTRGSSYEQYF	TGTGCCAGCAGGACCCGAGGGAGCTCCTACGAGCAGTACTTC
NA	TRBJ2-7	TRBV27	NA	CASSLRTYEQYF	TGTGCCAGCAGTTTGAGGACCTACGAGCAGTACTTC
TRBD1	TRBJ1-6	TRBV7-3	NA	CASSPGQGGAPLHF	TGTGCCAGCAGTCCCGGACAGGGGGGGGCACCCCTCCACTTT
TRBD2	TRBJ2-1	TRBV10-2	NA	CASRSGYGGGSYNEQFF	TGCGCCAGCAGATCAGGGTATGGGGGGGGCTCCTACAATGAGCAGTTCTTC